The present T cell receptor (beta chain) was sequenced within a study of tumor-infiltrating lymphocytes in primary liver carcinoma (dated by TCRdb to the late 2010s). With regard to the full study: Between late 2015 and March 2016, about 5 patients in China with histopathologically diagnosed primary liver carcinoma had their tumors surgically resected. The five patients, three men and two women aged 30 to 69 years, had hepatocellular carcinoma (four) or combined HCC and intrahepatic cholangiocarcinoma (one). The five patients had tumors staged T1-T3 N0M0, with maximum diameters ranging from about 4.2 to 10 cm. Each sample produced roughly 3.65 to 7.5 million productive TCRbeta reads, and read depth showed no significant difference between tissue types. The study combined TCRbeta repertoire sequencing, expression microarrays and whole-exome sequencing across five regions of each liver tumor, with adjacent normal tissue and blood. TCRbeta repertoire sequencing covered roughly 35 specimens from 5 patients: about 25 tumor regions, 5 adjacent noncancerous liver tissues and 5 peripheral blood samples. High reproducibility was observed for the technical replicate repertoires, with mean shared-clone rates roughly 0.87 and correlation coefficients above 0.98.

The CDR3 measures 15 amino acids from cysteine to phenylalanine. The kept DNA is CDR3 alone, 45 bases in frame from the first base. The germline V gene gives CDR1 as SGHAT and CDR2 as FQNNGV. RNA from unsorted whole blood was extracted with TRIzol reagent, and germline DNA was obtained with the DNeasy Blood & Tissue kit. Patients had chronic HBV infection and were treatment-naive at sampling. Before surgery, roughly 4 milliliters of peripheral blood were drawn into K2EDTA tubes. Results the study describes overall, beyond this receptor: With just four to six patients in the study, the authors point out that the findings should be validated in a larger study. Because the samples were bulk and unsorted, CD4+ and CD8+ T cell repertoires could not be compared. Because only the TCR beta chain was sequenced and unpaired alpha chains were not captured, true repertoire diversity is likely underestimated. The top 250 clones accounted for a significantly greater share of the repertoire in tumors than in blood (p = 0.039). Pairs of tumor regions showed greater repertoire overlap (mean about 36%) than tumor-adjacent pairs (roughly 17%) or tumor-blood pairs (roughly 15%), which is consistent with antigen-driven expansion.

Points on this clonotype: The antigen it binds to is not known. One end of the junction varies from germline; a read error may be responsible.

A constant-region primer and ProtoScript II reverse transcriptase were used to reverse-transcribe TCRbeta-specific cDNA from around 540 ng total RNA. Three nested multiplex PCR rounds, following a slightly modified ARM-PCR procedure, were used to build the TCRbeta libraries. Each of the first two PCR rounds ran for about 10 cycles using multiplex TRBV1-TRBV30 forward primers together with a Cbeta reverse primer. Sample barcodes and Illumina adapters were added in a final 25-cycle PCR using Deep VentR polymerase. Before sequencing, amplicons between 200 and 500 bp were purified from gel using a QIAquick gel extraction kit. An Illumina HiSeq 2500 was used to sequence the TCRbeta amplicons, generating 250-bp paired-end reads. Turning to the authors' computational methods: Trimmomatic v0.33 was used to quality-trim the reads, and FLASH v1.2.11 was used to merge paired reads so that full CDR3 sequences could be recovered. V, D and J germline segments were assigned to the rearranged TCRbeta sequences by MiGEC v1.2.1b. VDJtools v1.0.0 computed clonotype statistics and Shannon-Wiener diversity indices. Except for diversity analysis, only the 250 most abundant clonotypes of each sample were used in subsequent analyses to reduce sampling bias. Using fastp at Q25 and MiXCR, TCRdb reprocessed the public reads and kept productive beta chains. Each CDR3 protein appears once, grouped with its most common genes and DNA. These V and J calls rely on TCRdb rather than the paper's analysis. The sample table contains approximately 340,000 distinct CDR3 sequences; only one count was recorded for almost 65% of them. About 6% of the sample goes to the ten largest clones.

The clonotype originates from a man aged 40-49 years with primary liver carcinoma and hepatitis B virus infection. The sequence is built from TRBV11-2 and TRBJ1-4; 8 of the junction bases match TRBD1. The sequencing sample was made of peripheral blood. The nucleotide sequence is TGTGCCAGCAGCTTAATCAGGGGGCGGAATGAAAGACTGTTTTTT. It is translated as CASSLIRGRNERLFF.